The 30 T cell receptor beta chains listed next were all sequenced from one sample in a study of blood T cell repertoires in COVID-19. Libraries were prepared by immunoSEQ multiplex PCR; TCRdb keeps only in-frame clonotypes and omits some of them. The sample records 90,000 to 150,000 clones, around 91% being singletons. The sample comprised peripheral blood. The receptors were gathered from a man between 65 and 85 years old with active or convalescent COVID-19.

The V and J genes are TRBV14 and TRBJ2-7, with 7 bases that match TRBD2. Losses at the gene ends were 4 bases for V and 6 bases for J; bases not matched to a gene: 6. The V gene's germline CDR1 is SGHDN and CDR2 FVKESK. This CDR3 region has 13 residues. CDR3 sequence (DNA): TGTGCCAGCAGCCGATGGGAGGGAAGCGAGCAGTACTTC. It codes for CASSRWEGSEQYF.

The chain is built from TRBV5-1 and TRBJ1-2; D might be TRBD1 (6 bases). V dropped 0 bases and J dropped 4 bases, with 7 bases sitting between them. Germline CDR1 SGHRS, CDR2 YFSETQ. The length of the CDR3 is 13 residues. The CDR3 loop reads CASSLDRVYGYTF. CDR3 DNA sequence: TGCGCCAGCAGCTTGGACAGGGTCTATGGCTACACCTTC.

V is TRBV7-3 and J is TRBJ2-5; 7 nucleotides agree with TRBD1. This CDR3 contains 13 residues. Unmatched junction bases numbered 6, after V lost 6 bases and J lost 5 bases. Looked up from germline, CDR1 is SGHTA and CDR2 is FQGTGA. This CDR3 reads CASRGDSGETQYF. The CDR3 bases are TGTGCCAGCAGGGGGGACAGCGGTGAGACCCAGTACTTC.

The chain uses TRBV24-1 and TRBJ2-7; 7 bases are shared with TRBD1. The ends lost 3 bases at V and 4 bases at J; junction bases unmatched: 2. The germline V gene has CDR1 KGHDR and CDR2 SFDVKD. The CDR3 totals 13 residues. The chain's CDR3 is CATSDETGYEQYF. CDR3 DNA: TGTGCCACCAGTGATGAGACAGGGTACGAGCAGTACTTC.

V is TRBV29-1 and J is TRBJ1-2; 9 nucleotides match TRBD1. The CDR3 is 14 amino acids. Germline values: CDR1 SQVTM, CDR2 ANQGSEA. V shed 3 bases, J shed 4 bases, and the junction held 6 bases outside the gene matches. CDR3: CSVEATGGAYGYTF. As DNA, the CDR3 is TGCAGCGTTGAGGCGACAGGGGGTGCCTATGGCTACACCTTC.

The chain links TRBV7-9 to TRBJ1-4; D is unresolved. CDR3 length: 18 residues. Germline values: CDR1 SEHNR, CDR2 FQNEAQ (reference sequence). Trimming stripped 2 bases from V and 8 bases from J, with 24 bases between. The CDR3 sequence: CASSLKLPAGSGKEKLFF. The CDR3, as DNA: TGTGCCAGCAGCTTAAAACTGCCGGCGGGGAGTGGAAAAGAAAAACTGTTTTTT.

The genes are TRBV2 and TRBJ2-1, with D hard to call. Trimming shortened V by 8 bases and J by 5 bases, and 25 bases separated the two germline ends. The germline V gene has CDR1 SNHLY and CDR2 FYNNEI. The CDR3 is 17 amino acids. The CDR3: CASSPERPGLRDNEQFF. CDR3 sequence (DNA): TGTGCCAGCTCCCCGGAGCGACCCGGCCTCCGGGACAATGAGCAGTTCTTC.

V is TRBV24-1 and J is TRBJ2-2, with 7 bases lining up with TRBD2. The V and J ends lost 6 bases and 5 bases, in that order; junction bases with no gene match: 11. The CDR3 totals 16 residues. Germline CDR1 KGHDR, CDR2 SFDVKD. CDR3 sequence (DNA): TGTGCCACCAGTCCAGTGGCGGGAGTTCGGACCGGGGAGCTGTTTTTT. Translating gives CATSPVAGVRTGELFF.

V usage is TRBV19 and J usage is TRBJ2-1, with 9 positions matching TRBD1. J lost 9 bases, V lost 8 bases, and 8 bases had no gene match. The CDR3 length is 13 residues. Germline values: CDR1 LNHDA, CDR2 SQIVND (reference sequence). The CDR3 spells CASARDRAPEQFF. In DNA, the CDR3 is TGTGCCAGTGCCCGGGACAGGGCCCCTGAGCAGTTCTTC.

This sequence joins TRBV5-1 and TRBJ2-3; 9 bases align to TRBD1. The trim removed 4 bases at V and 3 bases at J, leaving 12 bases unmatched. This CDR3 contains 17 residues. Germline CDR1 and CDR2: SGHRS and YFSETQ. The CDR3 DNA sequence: TGCGCCAGCAGCGGCTTGATTACAGGGGGCGTAACAGATACGCAGTATTTT. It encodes CASSGLITGGVTDTQYF.

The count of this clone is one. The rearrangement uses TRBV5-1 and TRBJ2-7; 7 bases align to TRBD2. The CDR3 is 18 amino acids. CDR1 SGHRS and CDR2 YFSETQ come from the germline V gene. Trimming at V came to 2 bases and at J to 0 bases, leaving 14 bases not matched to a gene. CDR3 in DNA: TGCGCCAGCAGCTTCGAGGCAGACTGGGGAGGGAGCTCCTACGAGCAGTACTTC. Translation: CASSFEADWGGSSYEQYF.

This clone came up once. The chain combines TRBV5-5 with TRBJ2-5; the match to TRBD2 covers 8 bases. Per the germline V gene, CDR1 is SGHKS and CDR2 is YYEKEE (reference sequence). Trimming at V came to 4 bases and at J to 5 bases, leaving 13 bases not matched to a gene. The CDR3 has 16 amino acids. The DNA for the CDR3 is TGTGCCAGCAGCCGCCGGGGGGGGCTACTGCAGGAGACCCAGTACTTC. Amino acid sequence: CASSRRGGLLQETQYF.

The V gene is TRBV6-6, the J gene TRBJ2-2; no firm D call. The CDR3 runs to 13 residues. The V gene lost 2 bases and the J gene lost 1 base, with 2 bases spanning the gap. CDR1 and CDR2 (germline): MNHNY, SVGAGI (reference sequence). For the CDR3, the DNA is TGTGCCAGCAGTTACCAGAACACCGGGGAGCTGTTTTTT. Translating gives CASSYQNTGELFF.

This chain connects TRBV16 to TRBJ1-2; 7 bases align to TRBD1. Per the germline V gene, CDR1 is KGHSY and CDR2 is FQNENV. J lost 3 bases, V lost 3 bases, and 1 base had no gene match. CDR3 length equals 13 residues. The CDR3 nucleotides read TGTGCCAGCAGCCACGGACAGGACTATGGCTACACCTTC. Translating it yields CASSHGQDYGYTF.

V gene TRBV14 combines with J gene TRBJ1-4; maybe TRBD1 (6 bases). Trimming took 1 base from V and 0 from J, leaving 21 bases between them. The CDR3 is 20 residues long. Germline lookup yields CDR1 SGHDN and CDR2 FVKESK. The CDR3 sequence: CASSQGLDRASRATNEKLFF. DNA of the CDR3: TGTGCCAGCAGCCAAGGGCTGGACAGAGCCTCCCGGGCAACTAATGAAAAACTGTTTTTT.

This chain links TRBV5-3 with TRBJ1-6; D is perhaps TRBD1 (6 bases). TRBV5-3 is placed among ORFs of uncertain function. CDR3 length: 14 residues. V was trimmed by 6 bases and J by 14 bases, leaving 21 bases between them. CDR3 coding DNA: TGTGCCAGAACTCGAATAGGACAGAATATCACCCTCCACTTT. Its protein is CARTRIGQNITLHF.

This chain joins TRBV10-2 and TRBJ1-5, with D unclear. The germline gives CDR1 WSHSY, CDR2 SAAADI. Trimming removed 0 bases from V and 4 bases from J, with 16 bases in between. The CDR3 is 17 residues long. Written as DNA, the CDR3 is TGCGCCAGCAGTGAGTCGCGAGGGCCCCTAATTAATCAGCCCCAGCATTTT. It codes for CASSESRGPLINQPQHF.

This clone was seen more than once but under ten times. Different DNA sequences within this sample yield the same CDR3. CDR3 nucleotides: TGTGCCAGCAGCCAAGCTCGCAGTTCCTACAATGAGCAGTTCTTC. Translated, it gives CASSQARSSYNEQFF. The rearrangement joins TRBV14 to TRBJ2-1; D gene uncertain. Germline CDR1 reads SGHDN; CDR2 reads FVKESK. V lost 1 base and J lost 1, with 8 bases in between. The CDR3 runs to 15 residues.

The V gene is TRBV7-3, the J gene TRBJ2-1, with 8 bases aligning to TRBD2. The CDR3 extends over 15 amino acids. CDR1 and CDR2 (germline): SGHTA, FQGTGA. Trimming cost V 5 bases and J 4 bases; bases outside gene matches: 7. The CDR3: CASSPRGGDYNEQFF. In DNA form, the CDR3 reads TGTGCCAGCAGCCCACGGGGGGGCGATTACAATGAGCAGTTCTTC.

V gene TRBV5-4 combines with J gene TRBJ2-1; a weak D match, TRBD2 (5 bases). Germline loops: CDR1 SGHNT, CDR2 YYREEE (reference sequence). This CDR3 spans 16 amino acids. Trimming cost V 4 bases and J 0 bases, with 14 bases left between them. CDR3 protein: CASSGGARSSYNEQFF. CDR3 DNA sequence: TGTGCCAGCAGCGGAGGAGCTAGGAGCTCCTACAATGAGCAGTTCTTC.

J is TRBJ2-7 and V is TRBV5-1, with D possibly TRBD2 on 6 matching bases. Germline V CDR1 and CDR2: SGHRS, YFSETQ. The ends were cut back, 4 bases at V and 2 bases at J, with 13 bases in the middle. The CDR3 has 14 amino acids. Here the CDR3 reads CASSPRTNTYEQYF. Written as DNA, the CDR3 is TGCGCCAGCAGCCCTAGGACTAACACCTACGAGCAGTACTTC.

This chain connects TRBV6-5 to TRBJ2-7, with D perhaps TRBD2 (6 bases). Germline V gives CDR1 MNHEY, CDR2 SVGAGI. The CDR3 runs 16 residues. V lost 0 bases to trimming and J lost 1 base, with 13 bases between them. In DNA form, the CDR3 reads TGTGCCAGCAGTTACTCGTTGGCGGGGCCTTCCTACGAGCAGTACTTC. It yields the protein CASSYSLAGPSYEQYF.

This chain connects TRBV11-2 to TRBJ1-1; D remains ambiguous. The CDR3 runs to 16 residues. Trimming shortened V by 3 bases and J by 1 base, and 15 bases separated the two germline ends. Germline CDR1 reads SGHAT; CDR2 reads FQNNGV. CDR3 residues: CASSFRSGLKNTEAFF. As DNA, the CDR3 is TGTGCCAGCAGCTTCAGGTCTGGACTCAAGAACACTGAAGCTTTCTTT.

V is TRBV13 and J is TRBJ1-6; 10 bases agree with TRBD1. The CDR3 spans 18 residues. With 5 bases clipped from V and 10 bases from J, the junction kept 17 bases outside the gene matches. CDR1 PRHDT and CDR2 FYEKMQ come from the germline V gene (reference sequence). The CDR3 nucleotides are TGTGCCAGCAGCCAGAGGGCCAAGACAGGGGGCTTCTACTCACCCCTCCACTTT. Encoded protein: CASSQRAKTGGFYSPLHF.

The DNA of the CDR3 is TGTGCCAGCAGTATACAGGGATTAACCCAGTACTTC. Translation gives CASSIQGLTQYF. This chain uses TRBV28 with TRBJ2-5, with D perhaps matching TRBD1 (6 bases). The germline gives CDR1 MDHEN, CDR2 SYDVKM. Between the trimmed V and J ends, which lost 5 bases and 8 bases, there was a span of 12 bases. The CDR3 is 12 amino acids.

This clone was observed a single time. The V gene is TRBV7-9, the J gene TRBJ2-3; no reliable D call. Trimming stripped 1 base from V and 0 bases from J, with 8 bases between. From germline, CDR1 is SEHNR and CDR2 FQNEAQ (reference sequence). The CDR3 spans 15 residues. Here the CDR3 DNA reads TGTGCCAGCAGCTTAGACTTCGCTAGCACAGATACGCAGTATTTT. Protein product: CASSLDFASTDTQYF.

The CDR3 DNA is TGCGCCAGCAGCATTGGACAGGGTGATGCTTCACCCCTCCACTTT. It translates to CASSIGQGDASPLHF. This sequence joins TRBV5-1 and TRBJ1-6; TRBD1 matches 8 bases. V lost 4 bases, J lost 9 bases, and 9 bases stayed unmatched. CDR3 size: 15 residues. Germline V gene sequence: CDR1 SGHRS, CDR2 YFSETQ. The full variable domain, its missing parts supplied by reference TRBV5-1 and TRBJ1-6, is KAGVTQTPRYLIKTRGQQVTLSCSPISGHRSVSWYQQTPGQGLQFLFEYFSETQRNKGNFPGRFSGRQFSNSRSEMNVSTLELGDSALYLCASSIGQGDASPLHFGNGTRLTVT.

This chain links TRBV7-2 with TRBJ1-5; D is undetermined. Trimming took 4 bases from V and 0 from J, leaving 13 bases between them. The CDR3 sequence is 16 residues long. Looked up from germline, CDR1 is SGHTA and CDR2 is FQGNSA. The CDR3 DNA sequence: TGTGCCAGCAGCTCCAGTGCGGGCAGTAGCAATCAGCCCCAGCATTTT. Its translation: CASSSSAGSSNQPQHF.

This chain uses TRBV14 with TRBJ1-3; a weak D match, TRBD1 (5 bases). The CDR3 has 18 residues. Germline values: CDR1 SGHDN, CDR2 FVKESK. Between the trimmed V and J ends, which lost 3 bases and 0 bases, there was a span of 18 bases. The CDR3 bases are TGTGCCAGCAGCCATTTACGGGACCTCGGGGGCTCTGGAAACACCATATATTTT. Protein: CASSHLRDLGGSGNTIYF.

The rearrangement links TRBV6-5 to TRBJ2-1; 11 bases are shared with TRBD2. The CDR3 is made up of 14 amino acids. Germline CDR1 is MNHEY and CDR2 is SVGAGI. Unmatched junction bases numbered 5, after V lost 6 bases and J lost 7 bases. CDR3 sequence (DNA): TGTGCCAGCAGCGAGGGACTAGCGGATAATGAGCAGTTCTTC. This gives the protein CASSEGLADNEQFF.